These 25 T cell receptor beta chains were sequenced from one sample in a study of OX40 agonist ivuxolimab in advanced cancers. Profiling relied on immunoSEQ multiplex PCR, and the TCRdb table lists in-frame clones only, not all of them. The table lists over 90,000 clones, around 89% of them singletons. The material sequenced was CD4+ or CD8+ T cells sorted from blood, taken in a trial of the OX40 agonist ivuxolimab. The receptors were sampled from an adult with an advanced solid tumor such as melanoma, head and neck, liver or kidney cancer.

This chain joins TRBV5-4 and TRBJ2-1; TRBD2 matches 8 bases. CDR1 is SGHNT, CDR2 YYREEE, per germline (reference sequence). This CDR3 has 15 residues. V dropped 1 base and J dropped 5; count of bases not matched to a gene: 5. The CDR3 reads CASSLTSSGHNEQFF. The CDR3 bases are TGTGCCAGCAGCTTGACATCTAGCGGGCACAATGAGCAGTTCTTC.

V gene TRBV5-1 combines with J gene TRBJ1-1; 9 bases line up with TRBD1. The length of the CDR3 is 15 residues. Germline CDR1 reads SGHRS; CDR2 reads YFSETQ. Trimming at V came to 5 bases and at J to 5 bases, leaving 10 bases not matched to a gene. The CDR3 reads CASRRGETGGTEAFF. The CDR3 nucleotides are TGCGCCAGCAGAAGGGGAGAGACAGGGGGGACTGAAGCTTTCTTT. Drawing the rest from reference TRBV5-1 and TRBJ1-1, the complete variable domain is KAGVTQTPRYLIKTRGQQVTLSCSPISGHRSVSWYQQTPGQGLQFLFEYFSETQRNKGNFPGRFSGRQFSNSRSEMNVSTLELGDSALYLCASRRGETGGTEAFFGQGTRLTVV.

CDR3 nucleotide sequence: TGTGCCAGCAGCCGAGCCCGGGAGCTGTTTTTT. Protein product: CASSRARELFF. This chain connects TRBV7-8 to TRBJ2-2, with D hard to call. The germline CDR1 and CDR2 sequences are SGHVS and FQNEAQ. This CDR3 contains 11 residues. The V gene lost 5 bases and the J gene lost 9 bases, with 7 bases spanning the gap.

Here the CDR3 DNA reads TGCGCCAGCAGTGATTCTCGGGGCAGGGGATATGGCTACACCTTC. It translates to CASSDSRGRGYGYTF. V gene TRBV10-1 combines with J gene TRBJ1-2; possibly TRBD1 for D (6 bases). This CDR3 contains 15 residues. Trimming stripped 3 bases from V and 5 bases from J, with 16 bases between. The germline gives CDR1 WNHNN, CDR2 SYGVQD (reference sequence).

This chain joins TRBV5-1 and TRBJ1-2, with D possibly matching TRBD1 (6 bases). The germline CDR1 and CDR2 sequences are SGHRS and YFSETQ. The CDR3 contains 13 residues. The V gene lost 4 bases and the J gene lost 7 bases, with 14 bases spanning the gap. This CDR3 reads CASSRPGDGGYTF. DNA for the CDR3: TGCGCCAGCAGCCGACCAGGGGATGGTGGCTACACCTTC.

The V and J genes are TRBV6-5 and TRBJ2-1, with 9 bases lining up with TRBD1. This CDR3 contains 15 residues. V gave up 8 bases and J gave up 2 bases; unmatched junction bases: 7. Germline V gene lookup returns CDR1 MNHEY and CDR2 SVGAGI. CDR3 residues: CASLGRDRAYNEQFF. Written as DNA, the CDR3 is TGTGCCAGCCTTGGACGGGACAGGGCCTACAATGAGCAGTTCTTC.

The CDR3 loop reads CASSYGTSGTTGEQYF. In DNA form, the CDR3 reads TGTGCCAGCAGCTACGGGACTAGCGGAACTACGGGAGAGCAGTACTTC. This chain uses TRBV5-6 with TRBJ2-7, with TRBD2 matching over 11 bases. With V trimmed by 3 bases and J by 7 bases, 12 bases remained unmatched. The CDR3 has 16 residues. In germline, CDR1 is SGHDT, CDR2 YYEEEE.

The chain joins TRBV27 to TRBJ2-2, with 13 bases aligning to TRBD2. Germline CDR1 is MNHEY and CDR2 is SMNVEV (reference sequence). The CDR3 runs to 16 residues. V was clipped by 6 bases and J by 8 bases; unmatched bases: 9. This chain's CDR3 is CASRPLAGGLGGELFF. In nucleotides, the CDR3 is TGTGCCAGCAGGCCACTAGCGGGGGGGCTGGGAGGGGAGCTGTTTTTT.

The genes are TRBV6-5 and TRBJ2-2; D unclear. Per the germline V gene, CDR1 is MNHEY and CDR2 is SVGAGI. There are 14 residues in the CDR3. The germline V and J ends were trimmed by 7 bases and 1 base, with 10 bases remaining between them. The CDR3 nucleotides read TGTGCCAGCATGGGCCAACTGAACACCGGGGAGCTGTTTTTT. It encodes CASMGQLNTGELFF.

The CDR3 reads CASTTGGANTEAFF. Here the CDR3 DNA reads TGTGCCAGTACCACGGGGGGGGCGAACACTGAAGCTTTCTTT. The V gene is TRBV19, the J gene TRBJ1-1, with D perhaps matching TRBD1 (6 bases). V was clipped by 7 bases and J by 1 base, with 13 bases between them. The CDR3 spans 14 residues. Germline lookup yields CDR1 LNHDA and CDR2 SQIVND (reference sequence).

V and J are TRBV28 and TRBJ2-3; D gene uncertain. Germline assignment: CDR1 MDHEN and CDR2 SYDVKM. The germline V and J ends were trimmed by 4 bases and 5 bases, with 7 bases remaining between them. This CDR3 is built from 12 residues. The CDR3 here is CASSSLGDTQYF. The CDR3 DNA reads as TGTGCCAGCAGTTCGTTAGGAGATACGCAGTATTTT.

The chain combines TRBV6-5 with TRBJ2-5; perhaps TRBD2 as D (5 bases). Trimming took off 3 bases at V and 2 bases at J, with 13 bases between the two ends. This CDR3 has 15 residues. CDR1 and CDR2 (germline): MNHEY, SVGAGI. The chain's CDR3 is CASSYGRGTQETQYF. The CDR3 DNA follows: TGTGCCAGCAGTTATGGTCGGGGTACACAAGAGACCCAGTACTTC.

The gene calls are TRBV7-2 and TRBJ2-1; 12 bases are shared with TRBD2. From germline, CDR1 is SGHTA and CDR2 FQGNSA. This CDR3 region has 15 residues. Germline trimming cut 6 bases from V and 5 bases from J; bases unmatched to any gene: 5. CDR3 amino acids: CASRGTSGGNNEQFF. The CDR3 DNA is TGTGCCAGCAGGGGAACTAGCGGGGGGAACAATGAGCAGTTCTTC.

The J gene is TRBJ2-7, the V gene TRBV6-5; 7 positions agree with TRBD1. The CDR3 has 15 amino acids. V lost 6 bases to trimming and J lost 3 bases; unmatched junction nucleotides: 11. Germline V gives CDR1 MNHEY, CDR2 SVGAGI. This CDR3 reads CASRRGRDSFYEQYF. Here the CDR3 DNA reads TGTGCCAGCAGACGTGGCCGGGACAGCTTCTACGAGCAGTACTTC.

A single count supports this clone. The chain employs TRBV6-5 and TRBJ2-2, with a weak D call TRBD2 (5 bases). The V end was cut by 6 bases, the J end by 13 bases, with 12 bases between. This CDR3 comprises 11 residues. Germline values: CDR1 MNHEY, CDR2 SVGAGI. In nucleotides, the CDR3 is TGTGCCAGCAGAAATCCAGGAGGGCTGTTTTTT. It yields the protein CASRNPGGLFF.

V is TRBV19 and J is TRBJ2-1; TRBD1 aligns across 7 bases. The length of the CDR3 is 15 residues. Germline V gives CDR1 LNHDA, CDR2 SQIVND (reference sequence). V trimming: 3 bases; J trimming: 8 bases; junction bases outside the gene matches: 10. The CDR3 nucleotides read TGTGCCAGTAGTATTACCGCAACAGGGGCCGATGAGCAGTTCTTC. The encoded protein is CASSITATGADEQFF.

The genes are TRBV5-1 and TRBJ1-2, with TRBD1 matching over 7 bases. Germline V lookup: CDR1 SGHRS, CDR2 YFSETQ. The CDR3 has 14 amino acids. V shed 0 bases and J 4 bases; nucleotides not matched to a gene: 3. The CDR3 region has the DNA TGCGCCAGCAGCTTGGGAACAGGGGTCTATGGCTACACCTTC. Translated, it gives CASSLGTGVYGYTF.

The chain has TRBV5-1 and TRBJ2-1; 11 bases align to TRBD2. In germline, CDR1 is SGHRS, CDR2 YFSETQ. V shed 0 bases and J 2 bases; nucleotides not matched to a gene: 10. CDR3 length: 19 amino acids. As DNA, the CDR3 is TGCGCCAGCAGCTTGGGCGGGGTTAGCGGGAGGGCCCCCTACAATGAGCAGTTCTTC. The encoded protein is CASSLGGVSGRAPYNEQFF.

V gene TRBV30 combines with J gene TRBJ2-3, with D uncertain. V gave up 3 bases and J gave up 0 bases, with 16 bases separating them. The CDR3 has 16 residues. CDR1 and CDR2 (germline): GTSNPN, SVGIG (reference sequence). CDR3 region: CAWRPRGRSSTDTQYF. CDR3 coding DNA: TGTGCCTGGAGGCCCCGAGGTAGGAGTAGCACAGATACGCAGTATTTT. The full variable domain, rest sourced from reference TRBV30 and TRBJ2-3, is SQTIHQWPATLVQPVGSPLSLECTVEGTSNPNLYWYRQAAGRGLQLLFYSVGIGQISSEVPQNLSASRPQDRQFILSSKKLLLSDSGFYLCAWRPRGRSSTDTQYFGPGTRLTVL.

This clone has a single count. The CDR3 DNA is TGTGCCAGCAGCTTTATAGGGGCCAACGAGCAGTACTTC. Protein: CASSFIGANEQYF. The V gene is TRBV11-2, the J gene TRBJ2-7; D possibly corresponds to TRBD1 (5 bases). The length of the CDR3 is 13 residues. Trimming took off 3 bases at V and 5 bases at J, with 11 bases between the two ends. Per germline, CDR1 SGHAT and CDR2 FQNNGV.

The CDR3 spells CASSLGGTAYEQYF. CDR3 coding DNA: TGCGCCAGCAGCTTGGGTGGGACAGCCTACGAGCAGTACTTC. The gene calls are TRBV5-1 and TRBJ2-7; TRBD1 agrees at 7 bases. The CDR3 is 14 residues long. V was clipped by 0 bases and J by 2 bases; unmatched bases: 2. Per the germline V gene, CDR1 is SGHRS and CDR2 is YFSETQ.

The chain couples TRBV23-1 to TRBJ2-3, with D possibly being TRBD1 (5 bases). TRBV23-1 is labeled an ORF, and its function is uncertain. V was clipped by 7 bases and J by 1 base, with 18 bases between them. This CDR3 has 16 amino acids. The CDR3, as DNA: TGCGCCAGCAATATACTCCAGGGCGAAGGCACAGATACGCAGTATTTT. Protein sequence: CASNILQGEGTDTQYF.

The CDR3 DNA reads as TGTGCCAGCAGTGAATGGGTCCGGCAAAATGAAAAACTGTTTTTT. It is translated as CASSEWVRQNEKLFF. V gene TRBV2 combines with J gene TRBJ1-4; no reliable D call. There are 15 residues in the CDR3. Germline CDR1 SNHLY, CDR2 FYNNEI. V was pared by 2 bases and J by 5 bases, with 12 bases between.

J is TRBJ2-1 and V is TRBV27; TRBD2 matches 10 bases. From germline, CDR1 is MNHEY and CDR2 SMNVEV (reference sequence). The CDR3 is made up of 15 amino acids. V trimming: 1 base; J trimming: 12 bases; junction bases outside the gene matches: 9. In nucleotides, the CDR3 is TGTGCCAGCAGTTTATTCCGGCTAGCGGGAGTAGCGCAGTTCTTC. This codes for CASSLFRLAGVAQFF.

This chain connects TRBV2 to TRBJ2-3, with no clear D. Germline V lookup: CDR1 SNHLY, CDR2 FYNNEI. The ends were cut back, 8 bases at V and 1 base at J, with 10 bases in the middle. The CDR3 sequence is 13 residues long. The chain's CDR3 is CASRSMGTDTQYF. CDR3 DNA: TGTGCCAGCCGGTCCATGGGCACAGATACGCAGTATTTT.